This T cell receptor (beta chain) derives from a study of metastatic and nonmetastatic thyroid tumors. No patient received treatment before thyroid surgery. Germline trimming cut 1 base from V and 0 bases from J; bases unmatched to any gene: 12. Looked up from germline, CDR1 is DFQATT and CDR2 is SNEGSKA (reference sequence). CDR3 size: 18 residues. Per the authors' pipeline: The study built a papillary thyroid cancer distant-metastasis classifier from CDR3 differences across clinicopathological groups. With MiXCR, TCRdb reprocessed the PCR reads. TCRdb's processing, not the study's, gives the V and J calls here. The sample lists about 30,000 clones, roughly 25% seen once, with about 9% in the top ten.

The genes are TRBV20-1 and TRBJ1-3, with TRBD1 matching 7 bases. This TCR came from a female donor with papillary thyroid cancer or a benign thyroid nodule (not recorded which). Some clones in this sample may be carry-over from other donors' samples. Specimen: blood. CDR3 loop: CSARGEARTGISGNTIYF. The DNA for the CDR3 is TGCAGTGCTAGAGGAGAGGCCAGGACAGGTATCTCTGGAAACACCATATATTTT.